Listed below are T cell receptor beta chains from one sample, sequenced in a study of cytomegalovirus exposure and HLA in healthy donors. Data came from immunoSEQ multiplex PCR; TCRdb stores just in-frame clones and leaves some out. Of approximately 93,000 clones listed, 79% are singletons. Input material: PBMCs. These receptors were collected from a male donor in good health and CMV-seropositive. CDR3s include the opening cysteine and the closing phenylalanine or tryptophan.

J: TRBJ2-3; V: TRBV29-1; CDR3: CSVEAADTQYF
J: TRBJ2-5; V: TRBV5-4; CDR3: CASSLGGRGTGQETQYF
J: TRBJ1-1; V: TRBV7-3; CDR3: CASSFGGGTEAFF
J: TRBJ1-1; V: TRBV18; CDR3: CASSPTRGENTEAFF
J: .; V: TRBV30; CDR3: CAWSRSYEQYF
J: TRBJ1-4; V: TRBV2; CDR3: CASSAGGGTNEKLFF
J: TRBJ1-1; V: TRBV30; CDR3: CAWSLRGRNLIGTEAFF
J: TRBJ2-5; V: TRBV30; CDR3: CAWGGGLGETQYF
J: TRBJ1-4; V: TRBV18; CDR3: CASSLQDEKLFF
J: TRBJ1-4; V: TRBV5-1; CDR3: CASSSQGLHEKLFF
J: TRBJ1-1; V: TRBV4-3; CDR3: CASSQARDRGRAFF
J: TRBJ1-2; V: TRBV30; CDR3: CALSAGLSHVNYGYTF
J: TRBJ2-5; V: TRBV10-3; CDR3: CAISGGGEETQYF
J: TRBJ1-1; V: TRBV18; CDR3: CASSPQGDTEAFF
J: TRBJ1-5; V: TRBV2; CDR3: CASRGGAGGQPQHF
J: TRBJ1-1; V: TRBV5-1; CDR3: CASSFRTDSNTEAFF
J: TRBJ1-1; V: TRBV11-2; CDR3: CASSPLDTEAFF
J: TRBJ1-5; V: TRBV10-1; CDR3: CASSVPRTGEQPQHF
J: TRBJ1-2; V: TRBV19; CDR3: CASKVGQGDYGYTF
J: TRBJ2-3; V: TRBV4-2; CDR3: CASSPRTGRPPDTQYF
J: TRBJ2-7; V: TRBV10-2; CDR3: CASSLWEDLSEQYF
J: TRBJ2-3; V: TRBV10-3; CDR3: CAISDRGTDTQYF
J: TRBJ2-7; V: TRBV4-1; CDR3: CASSQRYTGPYEQYF
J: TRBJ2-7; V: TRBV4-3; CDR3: CASSQDIASYEQYF
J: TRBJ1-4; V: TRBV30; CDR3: CAWSVPDRGDEKLFF
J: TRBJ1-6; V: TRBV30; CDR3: CAWSAPLPDNYGSPLHF
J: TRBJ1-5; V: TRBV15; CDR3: CATSRDLRTGWFHSNQPQHF